Presented here are 20 T cell receptor beta chains from one specimen sequenced in a study of blood T cell repertoires in COVID-19. Produced via immunoSEQ multiplex PCR; TCRdb's table is partial and in-frame only. The repertoire consists of almost 200,000 clones, with about 85% occurring once and the leading ten covering 6%. Material for sequencing was peripheral blood. These receptors came from a middle-aged woman with COVID-19, enrolled during active disease.

The V gene is TRBV9, the J gene TRBJ1-1, with D possibly TRBD1 on 5 matching bases. V dropped 2 bases and J dropped 4 bases, with 12 bases sitting between them. CDR1 is SGDLS, CDR2 YYNGEE, per germline. The CDR3 loop spans 14 amino acids. The CDR3 DNA sequence: TGTGCCAGCAGCGTCTTACAGGAAGGCACTGAAGCTTTCTTT. As protein: CASSVLQEGTEAFF.

The V call is TRBV2, the J call TRBJ1-6; D remains ambiguous. There are 14 residues in the CDR3. V gave up 2 bases and J gave up 7 bases, with 9 bases separating them. CDR1 is SNHLY, CDR2 FYNNEI, per germline. The CDR3 here is CASSEQPVNSPLHF. The CDR3 nucleotides are TGTGCCAGCAGTGAACAACCGGTAAATTCACCCCTCCACTTT.

This chain connects TRBV2 to TRBJ2-7; 8 bases are shared with TRBD1. J gave up 4 bases and V 2 bases, and 7 bases lay outside the gene matches. The germline CDR1 and CDR2 sequences are SNHLY and FYNNEI. The CDR3 has 15 amino acids. The CDR3 coding sequence is TGTGCCAGCAGTGAAATGACAGGGGCTTATTACGAGCAGTACTTC. It codes for CASSEMTGAYYEQYF.

The chain has TRBV7-2 and TRBJ1-2, with D unresolved. V dropped 1 base and J dropped 4 bases, with 4 bases sitting between them. Germline CDR1 is SGHTA and CDR2 is FQGNSA. The CDR3 sequence is 12 residues long. The CDR3 sequence: CASSLVSYGYTF. In DNA, the CDR3 is TGTGCCAGCAGCTTAGTCTCCTATGGCTACACCTTC.

The chain is built from TRBV9 and TRBJ2-3, with D tentatively TRBD1 (6 bases). Germline V gene sequence: CDR1 SGDLS, CDR2 YYNGEE. The CDR3 runs to 17 residues. Between the trimmed V and J ends, which lost 2 bases and 1 base, there was a span of 17 bases. The DNA for the CDR3 is TGTGCCAGCAGCGTGGGCCTGGGGGCAGGAGGCACAGATACGCAGTATTTT. Translated, it gives CASSVGLGAGGTDTQYF.

The V gene is TRBV5-8, the J gene TRBJ2-7; D unresolved. Per germline, CDR1 SGHTS and CDR2 YDEGEE. V was pared by 0 bases and J by 3 bases, with 7 bases between. CDR3 size: 13 residues. The CDR3 sequence: CASSLGSYYEQYF. CDR3 DNA sequence: TGTGCCAGCAGCTTGGGCAGTTACTACGAGCAGTACTTC.

The chain carries TRBV10-3 and TRBJ1-6; D is unclear. This CDR3 has 13 amino acids. The germline gives CDR1 ENHRY, CDR2 SYGVKD. The V gene lost 7 bases and the J gene lost 9 bases, with 13 bases spanning the gap. This chain's CDR3 is CAITQNTASPLHF. CDR3 sequence (DNA): TGTGCCATCACCCAGAACACCGCTTCACCCCTCCACTTT.

The rearrangement links TRBV18 to TRBJ1-4; TRBD1 matches at 7 bases. Germline V gene lookup returns CDR1 KGHSH and CDR2 LQKENI. The CDR3 length is 15 residues. Trimming cost V 6 bases and J 6 bases; bases outside gene matches: 10. The CDR3 loop is CASSLSATGHEKLFF. CDR3 DNA: TGTGCCAGCTCGCTCTCCGCGACAGGGCATGAAAAACTGTTTTTT.

V usage is TRBV5-4 and J usage is TRBJ1-2, with D perhaps TRBD1 (6 bases). The germline V and J ends were trimmed by 5 bases and 4 bases, with 12 bases remaining between them. Germline V gene sequence: CDR1 SGHNT, CDR2 YYREEE (reference sequence). This CDR3 has 13 amino acids. For the CDR3, the DNA is TGTGCCAGCAGACAACAGGGCGGCTATGGCTACACCTTC. Translation: CASRQQGGYGYTF.

V is TRBV21-1 and J is TRBJ2-1; the tabulated D call, TRBD2, remains unverified against the DNA. TRBV21-1 is tagged as a pseudogene. The CDR3 length is 19 residues. The CDR3 region is CASSVSGRALGATYNEQFF. Here the CDR3 DNA reads TGTGCCAGCAGTGTTAGCGGGAGGGCCCTCGGGGCCACCTACAATGAGCAGTTCTTC.

This chain joins TRBV3-1 (or the pseudogene TRBV3-2) and TRBJ1-1; D is perhaps TRBD1 (5 bases). Germline V gene sequence: CDR1 LGHDT, CDR2 YNNKEL (reference sequence). With 1 base removed from V and 0 bases from J, the gap between germline ends came to 12 bases. The CDR3 loop spans 16 amino acids. CDR3 sequence (DNA): TGTGCCAGCAGCCAAGGGGGCCAGTTGATGAACACTGAAGCTTTCTTT. Encoded protein: CASSQGGQLMNTEAFF.

As regards this clone: Here the CDR3 omits its conserved ending phenylalanine or tryptophan, so a read error is the likely source. The J gene is TRBJ1-2, the V gene TRBV7-2; D gene ambiguous. The CDR3 spans 16 residues. V was shortened by 7 bases and J by 4 bases, with 22 bases between the two germline ends. Germline-derived CDR1 and CDR2 are SGHTA and FQGNSA. The CDR3 bases are TGTGCCAGCACCTACGTCAATACTATAGCACCCTATGGCTACACCCTC. Its protein product is CASTYVNTIAPYGYTL.

In regard to this clone: One end of the junction is discordant with germline, which a read error may explain. The J gene is TRBJ2-7, the V gene TRBV27; no clear D gene. Germline V gene data show CDR1 as MNHEY and CDR2 as SMNVEV (reference sequence). The CDR3 is made up of 15 amino acids. The CDR3 region is CASSQTSSTYYGQYF. The DNA of the CDR3 is TGTGCCAGCAGTCAGACTTCCTCTACATATTACGGGCAGTACTTC.

The chain recombines TRBV10-3 with TRBJ1-1; 10 nucleotides line up with TRBD1. The CDR3 loop spans 18 amino acids. In germline, CDR1 is ENHRY, CDR2 SYGVKD. Trimming removed 4 bases from V and 0 bases from J; junction bases left unmatched: 11. The DNA of the CDR3 is TGTGCCATCAGTGCTCATCCCGGGACAGGGGAGATGAACACTGAAGCTTTCTTT. Translation gives CAISAHPGTGEMNTEAFF.

The chain uses TRBV11-2 and TRBJ2-5, with 8 bases aligning to TRBD1. Trimming at V came to 0 bases and at J to 2 bases, leaving 5 bases not matched to a gene. Germline V gene lookup returns CDR1 SGHAT and CDR2 FQNNGV. CDR3 size: 16 residues. DNA for the CDR3: TGTGCCAGCAGCTTAGATGGGACAGGACGACAAGAGACCCAGTACTTC. Its translation is CASSLDGTGRQETQYF.

In its sample, this clone was seen many times. The V gene is TRBV15, the J gene TRBJ2-5, with TRBD2 matching 7 bases. Germline assignment: CDR1 LNHNV and CDR2 YYDKDF (reference sequence). The CDR3 totals 14 residues. Trimming took 5 bases from V and 2 from J; bases not matched to a gene: 5. Here the CDR3 DNA reads TGTGCCACCAGCCGAGGAGCGGGACAAGAGACCCAGTACTTC. It translates to CATSRGAGQETQYF. Based on the CDR3 plus reference TRBV15 and TRBJ2-5, the full variable domain is DAMVIQNPRYQVTQFGKPVTLSCSQTLNHNVMYWYQQKSSQAPKLLFHYYDKDFNNEADTPDNFQSRRPNTSFCFLDIRSPGLGDTAMYLCATSRGAGQETQYFGPGTRLLVL.

The CDR3 DNA is TGTGCCAGTAGTATTAAGGGACAGAGCTCCTATAATTCACCCCTCCACTTT. It specifies CASSIKGQSSYNSPLHF. The chain recombines TRBV19 with TRBJ1-6; 7 bases fit TRBD1. Germline CDR1 is LNHDA and CDR2 is SQIVND (reference sequence). The CDR3 contains 17 residues. V shed 3 bases and J 0 bases; nucleotides not matched to a gene: 5.

Here the CDR3 reads CASSLGGSGASYEQYF. The CDR3 DNA is TGCGCCAGCAGCCTGGGCGGTAGCGGGGCCTCCTACGAGCAGTACTTC. This sequence joins TRBV5-1 and TRBJ2-7; 8 nucleotides match TRBD2. The CDR3 is made up of 16 amino acids. Germline CDR1 is SGHRS and CDR2 is YFSETQ. The V segment lost 4 bases and the J segment 0 bases; nucleotides outside the gene matches: 9.

The gene calls are TRBV2 and TRBJ1-5; D may be TRBD1 (5 bases). The V and J ends lost 8 bases and 7 bases respectively, with 18 bases between them. This CDR3 is built from 14 residues. CDR1 and CDR2 (germline): SNHLY, FYNNEI. CDR3 residues: CASGLAGVRQPQHF. The CDR3 coding sequence is TGTGCCAGCGGGTTGGCGGGGGTAAGGCAGCCCCAGCATTTT.

The chain joins TRBV7-9 to TRBJ1-2, with TRBD1 as a possible D gene (6 bases). V was trimmed by 3 bases and J by 5 bases, leaving 10 bases between them. Germline values: CDR1 SEHNR, CDR2 FQNEAQ (reference sequence). The CDR3 covers 13 residues. CDR3 bases: TGTGCCAGCAGCTTGATGGGGGCTTATGGCTACACCTTC. Its protein product is CASSLMGAYGYTF. The complete variable domain, with remaining parts taken from reference TRBV7-9 and TRBJ1-2, reads DTGVSQNPRHKITKRGQNVTFRCDPISEHNRLYWYRQTLGQGPEFLTYFQNEAQLEKSRLLSDRFSAERPKGSFSTLEIQRTEQGDSAMYLCASSLMGAYGYTFGSGTRLTVV.